Listed here are 24 T cell receptor beta chains from one sample, sequenced in a study of blood T cell repertoires in COVID-19. Measured with immunoSEQ multiplex PCR; TCRdb has only the in-frame clones, and not every one. The table shows hundreds of thousands of clones, with about 88% occurring only once. The sample taken for sequencing was peripheral blood. All receptors derive from an older woman with COVID-19, enrolled during active disease.

This clone showed up just once. The same CDR3 can be traced to other DNA sequences in this sample. The chain uses TRBV18 and TRBJ2-5; no definite D call. V was clipped by 2 bases and J by 1 base, with 5 bases between them. Germline CDR1 is KGHSH and CDR2 is LQKENI. This CDR3 comprises 13 residues. The CDR3 region is CASSPGGQETQYF. CDR3 nucleotide sequence: TGTGCCAGCTCACCAGGCGGCCAAGAGACCCAGTACTTC.

This clone was seen a single time. A junction end diverges from the germline sequence, so it may reflect a read error. This chain uses TRBV9 with TRBJ2-3; TRBD1 agrees at 9 bases. The CDR3 extends over 16 amino acids. The germline gives CDR1 SGDLS, CDR2 YYNGEE. The CDR3 loop is CATSRGTGQATDTQYF. The CDR3 bases are TGTGCCACCAGCCGGGGGACAGGGCAAGCGACAGATACGCAGTATTTT.

The chain couples TRBV7-6 to TRBJ2-3; a possible D gene is TRBD2 (7 bases). This CDR3 is built from 19 residues. The germline V gene has CDR1 SGHVS and CDR2 FNYEAQ. V lost 0 bases to trimming and J lost 1 base, with 20 bases between them. CDR3 sequence: CASSLAHVGGRGGTDTQYF. The CDR3 DNA is TGTGCCAGCAGCTTAGCACATGTCGGGGGGCGAGGAGGCACAGATACGCAGTATTTT.

In its sample, this clone was seen once. The CDR3, as DNA: TGTGCCAGCAGCGTTTCACCGCTCGGAGGCGAGCAGTACTTC. Translated, it gives CASSVSPLGGEQYF. The chain recombines TRBV9 with TRBJ2-7; D is possibly TRBD2 (5 bases). The CDR3 totals 14 residues. V was trimmed by 2 bases and J by 6 bases, leaving 15 bases between them. Germline values: CDR1 SGDLS, CDR2 YYNGEE.

This chain links TRBV4-2 with TRBJ2-1, with D unresolved. With 0 bases removed from V and 12 bases from J, the gap between germline ends came to 6 bases. The germline V gene has CDR1 LGHNA and CDR2 YNFKEQ. The CDR3 is made up of 11 amino acids. In nucleotides, the CDR3 is TGTGCCAGCAGCCAAGATGTGAGGCAGTTCTTC. Residues: CASSQDVRQFF.

The CDR3 bases are TGCAGCGTTGAAGAACTGGGAGTGAGGACTGAAGCTTTCTTT. Protein sequence: CSVEELGVRTEAFF. The chain uses TRBV29-1 and TRBJ1-1; D call uncertain. Between the trimmed V and J ends, which lost 0 bases and 5 bases, there was a span of 13 bases. Germline V gives CDR1 SQVTM, CDR2 ANQGSEA. The CDR3 has 14 residues.

The chain employs TRBV30 and TRBJ2-7; D is possibly TRBD1 (7 bases). CDR1 GTSNPN and CDR2 SVGIG come from the germline V gene (reference sequence). The germline V and J ends were trimmed by 0 bases and 4 bases, with 13 bases remaining between them. The CDR3 covers 14 residues. The CDR3 is CAWSVGRGVYEQYF. CDR3 sequence (DNA): TGTGCCTGGAGTGTGGGCAGGGGGGTGTACGAGCAGTACTTC.

V and J are TRBV6-6 and TRBJ2-7; D perhaps matches TRBD1 (6 bases). V was shortened by 5 bases and J by 0 bases, with 8 bases between the two germline ends. There are 13 residues in the CDR3. CDR1 is MNHNY and CDR2 is SVGAGI in the germline V gene (reference sequence). The CDR3 region has the DNA TGTGCCAGCAGTAGGACAGACTCCTACGAGCAGTACTTC. Translated: CASSRTDSYEQYF.

V gene TRBV19 combines with J gene TRBJ1-2; TRBD1 is a possible D gene (5 bases). Germline V CDR1 and CDR2: LNHDA, SQIVND (reference sequence). The CDR3 runs to 15 residues. Trimming left V 3 bases short and J 2 bases short, with 13 bases between. CDR3 bases: TGTGCCAGTAGTATTCAGGGCGCGGAAAACTATGGCTACACCTTC. Its translation is CASSIQGAENYGYTF.

The J gene is TRBJ2-2, the V gene TRBV29-1, with D possibly matching TRBD2 (6 bases). V lost 4 bases, J lost 6 bases, and 12 bases lay in between. Germline V CDR1 and CDR2: SQVTM, ANQGSEA. The CDR3 contains 13 residues. DNA for the CDR3: TGCAGCGTTGTTCAGGGAGGTTCCGGGGAGCTGTTTTTT. It is translated as CSVVQGGSGELFF.

This chain uses TRBV30 with TRBJ2-1; 7 bases match TRBD1. With 4 bases clipped from V and 0 bases from J, the junction kept 6 bases outside the gene matches. This CDR3 region has 15 residues. Germline V gene sequence: CDR1 GTSNPN, CDR2 SVGIG (reference sequence). The CDR3 loop is CAWTPRDSSYNEQFF. In nucleotides, the CDR3 is TGTGCCTGGACCCCCCGGGACAGCTCCTACAATGAGCAGTTCTTC.

The sample holds one count of this clone. This sequence joins TRBV7-8 and TRBJ2-7, with no clear D. This CDR3 has 14 residues. Trimming removed 0 bases at V and 3 bases at J, with 9 bases between. Looked up from germline, CDR1 is SGHVS and CDR2 is FQNEAQ. The CDR3: CASSLALQNYEQYF. The CDR3 region has the DNA TGTGCCAGCAGCTTAGCGCTACAGAACTACGAGCAGTACTTC.

The rearrangement links TRBV4-2 to TRBJ2-1; D not resolved. Looked up from germline, CDR1 is LGHNA and CDR2 is YNFKEQ. The CDR3 runs to 16 residues. The germline V and J ends were trimmed by 2 bases and 0 bases, with 11 bases remaining between them. The CDR3 spells CASSQSARSSYNEQFF. The CDR3 region has the DNA TGTGCCAGCAGCCAATCCGCCCGGAGCTCCTACAATGAGCAGTTCTTC.

CDR3 sequence reads: CASSPLAGDFPRTDTQYF. CDR3 coding DNA: TGTGCCAGCAGCCCACTAGCGGGGGACTTCCCCCGCACAGATACGCAGTATTTT. This rearrangement joins TRBV5-8 to TRBJ2-3; 11 bases agree with TRBD2. V was pared by 4 bases and J by 1 base, with 11 bases of the junction left unmatched. Germline CDR1 and CDR2: SGHTS and YDEGEE. CDR3 length: 18 amino acids. Combining the CDR3 with reference TRBV5-8 and TRBJ2-3 gives the whole variable domain EAGVTQSPTHLIKTRGQQATLRCSPISGHTSVYWYQQALGLGLQFLLWYDEGEERNRGNFPPRFSGRQFPNYSSELNVNALELEDSALYLCASSPLAGDFPRTDTQYFGPGTRLTVL.

V is TRBV7-2 and J is TRBJ2-5, with 9 bases lining up with TRBD2. V lost 5 bases to trimming and J lost 1 base; unmatched junction nucleotides: 17. From germline, CDR1 is SGHTA and CDR2 FQGNSA. The CDR3 runs 19 residues. The chain's CDR3 is CASSQPLYWSSGAQETQYF. CDR3 sequence (DNA): TGTGCCAGCAGCCAACCTCTTTATTGGTCTAGCGGGGCCCAAGAGACCCAGTACTTC. Supplemented by reference TRBV7-2 and TRBJ2-5, the full variable domain reads GAGVSQSPSNKVTEKGKDVELRCDPISGHTALYWYRQSLGQGLEFLIYFQGNSAPDKSGLPSDRFSAERTGGSVSTLTIQRTQQEDSAVYLCASSQPLYWSSGAQETQYFGPGTRLLVL.

With regard to this clone: Other DNA sequences in the sample encode the same CDR3. The CDR3 sequence is CASSLGSEYNEQFF. The CDR3 region has the DNA TGCGCCAGCAGCTTGGGGTCGGAGTACAATGAGCAGTTCTTC. J is TRBJ2-1 and V is TRBV5-1; D remains unclear. The CDR3 runs to 14 residues. Germline CDR1 and CDR2: SGHRS and YFSETQ. Trimming shortened V by 0 bases and J by 4 bases, and 8 bases separated the two germline ends.

This chain uses TRBV3-1 (or the pseudogene TRBV3-2) with TRBJ2-2; a weak D match, TRBD1 (6 bases). This CDR3 comprises 15 residues. Trimming pared 3 bases from V and 0 bases from J, leaving 8 bases between. Looked up from germline, CDR1 is LGHDT and CDR2 is YNNKEL (reference sequence). CDR3 in DNA: TGTGCCAGCAGCCAGGGACACACGAACACCGGGGAGCTGTTTTTT. It codes for CASSQGHTNTGELFF.

The rearrangement uses TRBV6-5 and TRBJ1-2, with D possibly matching TRBD1 (6 bases). Per the germline V gene, CDR1 is MNHEY and CDR2 is SVGAGI. The CDR3 runs to 13 residues. Trimming shortened V by 6 bases and J by 4 bases, and 12 bases separated the two germline ends. CDR3 in amino acids: CASSPGTFYGYTF. DNA of the CDR3: TGTGCCAGCAGCCCCGGGACATTCTATGGCTACACCTTC.

The chain links TRBV11-3 to TRBJ1-1, with TRBD1 matching 10 bases. CDR3 size: 16 residues. From germline, CDR1 is SGHNT and CDR2 YENEEA. The V gene end was trimmed by 5 bases and the J gene end by 0 bases; junction bases not matched to a gene: 6. As DNA, the CDR3 is TGTGCCAGCAGCCTCCGGGACAGGGGATTGAACACTGAAGCTTTCTTT. Translation gives CASSLRDRGLNTEAFF.

The gene calls are TRBV7-2 and TRBJ2-3; 8 bases match TRBD1. Germline V gene lookup returns CDR1 SGHTA and CDR2 FQGNSA. The CDR3 loop spans 18 amino acids. With V trimmed by 0 bases and J by 3 bases, 11 bases remained unmatched. CDR3: CASSLARSRGRVTDTQYF. Written as DNA, the CDR3 is TGTGCCAGCAGCTTAGCGAGGAGCAGGGGGCGGGTTACAGATACGCAGTATTTT.

The chain has TRBV4-2 and TRBJ1-2, with 10 bases that match TRBD1. The CDR3 has 15 residues. The germline CDR1 and CDR2 sequences are LGHNA and YNFKEQ. Trimming at V came to 1 base and at J to 4 bases, leaving 3 bases not matched to a gene. This chain's CDR3 is CASSQGRTGGYGYTF. In nucleotides, the CDR3 is TGTGCCAGCAGCCAAGGTCGGACAGGGGGCTATGGCTACACCTTC.

This chain joins TRBV2 and TRBJ2-7; 7 nucleotides align to TRBD1. The germline V gene has CDR1 SNHLY and CDR2 FYNNEI. The CDR3 is 14 amino acids. The ends lost 8 bases at V and 5 bases at J; junction bases unmatched: 12. In DNA form, the CDR3 reads TGTGCCAGCGGAATGTTGACAGGGTCGGACGAGCAGTACTTC. Translating it yields CASGMLTGSDEQYF.

V is TRBV28 and J is TRBJ2-7; 7 positions match TRBD1. The CDR3 runs to 14 residues. The germline V gene encodes CDR1 MDHEN and CDR2 SYDVKM. Trimming at V came to 6 bases and at J to 6 bases, leaving 11 bases not matched to a gene. The CDR3 DNA sequence: TGTGCCAGCAGGACTTCAGGGGGAGTTGGCGAGCAGTACTTC. Protein: CASRTSGGVGEQYF.

The rearrangement uses TRBV4-1 and TRBJ2-3; 8 nucleotides match TRBD2. The CDR3 covers 17 residues. The germline CDR1 and CDR2 sequences are MGHRA and YSYEKL. The V gene end was trimmed by 4 bases and the J gene end by 5 bases; junction bases not matched to a gene: 14. The CDR3 reads CASSRATGTRRGDTQYF. In nucleotides, the CDR3 is TGCGCCAGCAGCCGAGCGACCGGGACTAGAAGGGGAGATACGCAGTATTTT.